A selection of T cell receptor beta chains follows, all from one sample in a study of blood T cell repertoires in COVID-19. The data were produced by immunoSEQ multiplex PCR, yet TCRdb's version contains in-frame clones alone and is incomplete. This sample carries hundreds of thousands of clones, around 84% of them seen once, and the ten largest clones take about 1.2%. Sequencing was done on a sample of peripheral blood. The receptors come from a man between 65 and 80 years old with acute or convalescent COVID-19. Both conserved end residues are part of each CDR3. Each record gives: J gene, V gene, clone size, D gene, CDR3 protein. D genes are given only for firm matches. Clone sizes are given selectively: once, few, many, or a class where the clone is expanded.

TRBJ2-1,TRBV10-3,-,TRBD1,CAISRQGTGYNEQFF
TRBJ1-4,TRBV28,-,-,CASGERATNEKLFF
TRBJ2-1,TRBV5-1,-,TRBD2,CASSPMVLAEGNEQFF
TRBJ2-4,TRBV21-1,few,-,CASSKALGGLWVNIQYF
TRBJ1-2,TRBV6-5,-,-,CASARDTNYGYTF
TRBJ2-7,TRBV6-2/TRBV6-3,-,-,CASSPSLYEQYF
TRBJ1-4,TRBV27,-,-,CASSLSPRASSGEKLFF
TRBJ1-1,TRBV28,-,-,CASSYRVSEAFF
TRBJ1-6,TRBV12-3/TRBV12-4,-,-,CASSSRNSPLHF
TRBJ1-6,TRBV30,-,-,CAWSGTRNSPLHF
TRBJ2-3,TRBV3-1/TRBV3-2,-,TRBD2,CASSQGTLLAGGWQYF
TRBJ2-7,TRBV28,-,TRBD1,CASTTTGTAYEQYF
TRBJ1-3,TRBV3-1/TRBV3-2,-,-,CASSQRRTPGNTIYF
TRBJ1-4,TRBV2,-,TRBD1,CASRGQGGEKLFF